This T cell receptor beta chain was profiled in a study of CD8 T cells in ankylosing spondylitis. The study, taken as a whole, reports: Past studies reported some motif variants in reactive arthritis synovial fluid and blood. Significantly higher representation of disease-linked clones was reported for matched ankylosing spondylitis synovial fluid.

With molecular barcodes, quantitative 5'-RACE was used to make the TCR beta libraries. Each CDR3 protein is one row after TCRdb ran MiXCR on the 5' RACE reads. The sample shows nearly 350,000 distinct CDR3 sequences, approximately 14% of them seen only once. The germline V gene has CDR1 SNHLY and CDR2 FYNNEI. The CDR3 has 14 amino acids, counting both end residues. A note on this clonotype: The antigen is unknown. The limits of the CDR3 on the DNA are not certain, so only TCRdb's listed CDR3 is given.

This receptor was taken from a male donor with ankylosing spondylitis or in good health (not recorded which). The sequencing sample was made of blood, either unsorted or a sorted T cell fraction (not recorded which). The chain is built from TRBV2 and TRBJ2-5; TRBD1, the table's D call, was not compared with the DNA. CDR3 amino acids: CASILDRGQETQYF.